Sequencing of this TCR beta chain was carried out in a study of CD8 T cells in Susac syndrome. Study as a whole: Within the sequenced Susac syndrome patient group, five or six exhibited active disease and roughly 8 were in remission. General observations from the study: The study conceded that its TCR sequencing and HLA analysis involved relatively few individuals. Across the total CD8+ repertoires, about 17 Susac-specific public clones were detected, and across the CD8+ TEMRA repertoires, five or six such clones were detected.

With respect to this clonotype: What it binds is unknown.

Germline values: CDR1 SGHTA, CDR2 FQGNSA. The germline V and J ends were trimmed by 8 bases and 7 bases, with 23 bases remaining between them. This CDR3 comprises 15 residues. TCR beta sequences were obtained from blood CD8+ and CD4+ T cells. Random hexamers were used to reverse transcribe about 0.5 to 1 ug of RNA. MiXCR was run by TCRdb on the immunoSEQ multiplex PCR reads, yielding one entry per CDR3 protein. Seen here are tens of thousands of distinct CDR3 sequences, about 96% observed once, and the top ten hold 0.5% to 0.8%. Input material: CD8+ T cells from PBMCs. J is TRBJ1-2 and V is TRBV7-2; D uncertain. This TCR was sampled from a human donor with Susac syndrome. In DNA form, the CDR3 reads TGTGCCAGCGGACGAGACGGACGGAATATGGGTGGCTACACCTTC. Translated: CASGRDGRNMGGYTF.